Below, 30 T cell receptor beta chains from the same sample are listed, as sequenced in a study of Ad26.COV2.S vaccination and SARS-CoV-2 variants. Only in-frame clones appear in the TCRdb table, and some are missing; sequencing was by immunoSEQ multiplex PCR. The sample contains hundreds of thousands of clones, roughly nine tenths of which appear only once. The treatment here: roughly 18 received Ad26.COV2.S at low or high dose, single or two shots; about 5 received placebo; per-sample allocation not given. Following the first vaccine or placebo injection, samples were taken on day 63. This material consisted of peripheral blood, taken in a trial of Ad26.COV2.S vaccine versus placebo. These receptors originate from a person aged 18-60 years who received the Ad26.COV2.S COVID-19 vaccine or a placebo.

This rearrangement joins TRBV13 to TRBJ1-2, with D tentatively TRBD1 (5 bases). Per the germline V gene, CDR1 is PRHDT and CDR2 is FYEKMQ (reference sequence). V was trimmed by 2 bases and J by 6 bases, leaving 10 bases between them. This CDR3 region has 13 residues. CDR3 sequence: CASSLQGSDGYTF. CDR3 DNA: TGTGCCAGCAGCTTACAGGGTTCGGATGGCTACACCTTC.

This clone was found a few times. The rearrangement links TRBV10-3 to TRBJ1-2; 9 nucleotides match TRBD1. Germline CDR1 ENHRY, CDR2 SYGVKD. The CDR3 spans 13 residues. The trim removed 6 bases at V and 4 bases at J, leaving 3 bases unmatched. The CDR3 sequence: CAISKTGGYGYTF. For the CDR3, the DNA is TGTGCCATCAGCAAGACAGGGGGCTATGGCTACACCTTC.

V usage is TRBV25-1 and J usage is TRBJ2-3; D may be TRBD2 (7 bases). The germline V gene has CDR1 MGHDK and CDR2 SYGVNS. Trimming removed 4 bases from V and 3 bases from J, with 17 bases in between. CDR3 length: 16 residues. This CDR3 is CASSAHTGGGTDTQYF. DNA of the CDR3: TGTGCCAGCAGTGCCCACACGGGGGGCGGAACAGATACGCAGTATTTT.

The chain carries TRBV7-2 and TRBJ1-5, with unresolved D. The CDR3 sequence is 15 residues long. V lost 1 base and J 2 bases, leaving 9 bases between the germline ends. The germline gives CDR1 SGHTA, CDR2 FQGNSA. The CDR3 region is CASSLGGSGNQPQHF. CDR3 nucleotide sequence: TGTGCCAGCAGCTTAGGGGGTTCGGGCAATCAGCCCCAGCATTTT. Full variable domain (remainder filled in from reference TRBV7-2 and TRBJ1-5): GAGVSQSPSNKVTEKGKDVELRCDPISGHTALYWYRQSLGQGLEFLIYFQGNSAPDKSGLPSDRFSAERTGGSVSTLTIQRTQQEDSAVYLCASSLGGSGNQPQHFGDGTRLSIL.

J is TRBJ1-1 and V is TRBV7-2, with D hard to call. Germline values: CDR1 SGHTA, CDR2 FQGNSA. Trimming stripped 2 bases from V and 1 base from J, with 8 bases between. The CDR3 covers 14 residues. The CDR3 DNA sequence: TGTGCCAGCAGCTTAATGCGGGGGAACACTGAAGCTTTCTTT. Translating gives CASSLMRGNTEAFF.

Concerning this clone: Additional DNA sequences in this sample encode the identical CDR3. The V gene is TRBV18, the J gene TRBJ2-5; D is unclear. The CDR3 covers 14 residues. CDR1 and CDR2 from the germline V gene are KGHSH and LQKENI. V was trimmed by 3 bases and J by 2 bases, leaving 10 bases between them. The CDR3 sequence is CASSPPGSQETQYF. As DNA, the CDR3 is TGTGCCAGCTCACCTCCCGGATCACAAGAGACCCAGTACTTC.

The V gene is TRBV6-1, the J gene TRBJ2-1, with TRBD2 matching over 10 bases. This CDR3 contains 19 residues. Germline V gene data show CDR1 as MNHNS and CDR2 as SASEGT. The V gene end was trimmed by 4 bases and the J gene end by 9 bases; junction bases not matched to a gene: 21. The CDR3 sequence is CASSGLGGEVAGGNGEQFF. CDR3 nucleotides: TGTGCCAGCAGTGGACTGGGGGGGGAGGTAGCGGGAGGTAATGGTGAGCAGTTCTTC.

The chain uses TRBV27 and TRBJ2-7, with 10 bases fitting TRBD2. Germline assignment: CDR1 MNHEY and CDR2 SMNVEV (reference sequence). V lost 4 bases and J lost 3; bases outside the gene matches: 3. The CDR3 extends over 14 amino acids. The CDR3 sequence is CASSSSGSGYEQYF. The DNA of the CDR3 is TGTGCCAGCAGTTCTAGCGGGAGTGGCTACGAGCAGTACTTC.

The chain uses TRBV11-2 and TRBJ2-3; D not certain. The germline V and J ends were trimmed by 3 bases and 4 bases, with 8 bases remaining between them. From germline, CDR1 is SGHAT and CDR2 FQNNGV. The CDR3 has 13 amino acids. CDR3 sequence (DNA): TGTGCCAGCAGCTTGCCTGGCTCAGATACGCAGTATTTT. Translated: CASSLPGSDTQYF.

This sequence joins TRBV19 and TRBJ1-4; D not certain. Between the trimmed V and J ends, which lost 6 bases and 10 bases, there was a span of 24 bases. The germline gives CDR1 LNHDA, CDR2 SQIVND (reference sequence). CDR3 length: 16 residues. CDR3 in amino acids: CASRPSWRDNIGKLFF. The CDR3 DNA sequence: TGTGCCAGTAGGCCCTCTTGGAGGGATAATATCGGAAAACTGTTTTTT.

V gene TRBV14 combines with J gene TRBJ1-3; TRBD1 is a possible D gene (5 bases). The CDR3 is 15 amino acids. With 6 bases removed from V and 4 bases from J, the gap between germline ends came to 16 bases. Germline V gene lookup returns CDR1 SGHDN and CDR2 FVKESK. The CDR3 loop is CASRDSGTAGNTIYF. CDR3 coding DNA: TGTGCCAGCAGGGACTCCGGGACGGCGGGAAACACCATATATTTT.

The rearrangement joins TRBV7-2 to TRBJ1-2; D not certain. This CDR3 is built from 12 residues. Germline CDR1 and CDR2: SGHTA and FQGNSA. V was trimmed by 2 bases and J by 8 bases, leaving 9 bases between them. CDR3 nucleotide sequence: TGTGCCAGCAGCTTAACATCGATAGGCTACACCTTC. Its translation is CASSLTSIGYTF.

The V and J genes are TRBV5-1 and TRBJ2-7, with D perhaps given as TRBD1 or TRBD2 (6 bases each). V was shortened by 0 bases and J by 5 bases, with 15 bases between the two germline ends. The CDR3 runs 15 residues. From germline, CDR1 is SGHRS and CDR2 YFSETQ. The CDR3 region has the DNA TGCGCCAGCAGCTTGGTGGCCGGGGGCAGCAACGAGCAGTACTTC. It encodes CASSLVAGGSNEQYF.

As concerns this clone: One base away lies a much larger clone, so this may be a sequencing read error. The identical CDR3 is also encoded by other nucleotide sequences in the sample. This CDR3 reads CASSLGGYEQYF. CDR3 bases: TGTGCCAGCAGTTTGGGGGGTTACGAGCAGTACTTC. The chain is built from TRBV27 and TRBJ2-7; weak D call: TRBD2 (6 bases). CDR1 is MNHEY and CDR2 is SMNVEV in the germline V gene (reference sequence). Trimming removed 3 bases at V and 4 bases at J, with 7 bases between. This CDR3 comprises 12 residues.

The rearrangement uses TRBV7-2 and TRBJ1-3; D remains unclear. Looked up from germline, CDR1 is SGHTA and CDR2 is FQGNSA. There are 12 residues in the CDR3. The V end lost 4 bases, the J end lost 4 bases, and 5 bases lay between the germline ends. The CDR3 sequence is CASSSTGNTIYF. The CDR3 nucleotides are TGTGCCAGCAGCTCGACCGGAAACACCATATATTTT.

The V and J genes are TRBV11-2 and TRBJ2-7; no clear D. The V and J ends lost 0 bases and 12 bases respectively, with 12 bases between them. The CDR3 runs 12 residues. Looked up from germline, CDR1 is SGHAT and CDR2 is FQNNGV. CDR3 DNA sequence: TGTGCCAGCAGCTTAGACGCCTACGTCGTGTACTTC. It translates to CASSLDAYVVYF.

In its sample, this clone was seen once. V and J are TRBV24-1 and TRBJ2-6; D gene unclear. Per germline, CDR1 KGHDR and CDR2 SFDVKD. V lost 4 bases and J lost 4, with 13 bases in between. The CDR3 is made up of 16 amino acids. CDR3 DNA sequence: TGTGCCACCAGTGACCCCTACCGGCGGGGGGCCAACGTCCTGACTTTC. It specifies CATSDPYRRGANVLTF.

The rearrangement uses TRBV27 and TRBJ1-6; TRBD1 matches 11 bases. The CDR3 is 13 amino acids. CDR1 is MNHEY, CDR2 SMNVEV, per germline (reference sequence). J lost 8 bases, V lost 10 bases, and 4 bases had no gene match. The CDR3 DNA follows: TGTGCCACCAGGACAGGGGGCCATTCACCCCTCCACTTT. As protein: CATRTGGHSPLHF.

The chain carries TRBV6-1 and TRBJ1-2, with 8 bases aligning to TRBD1. CDR3 length equals 15 residues. Losses at the gene ends were 1 base for V and 5 bases for J; bases not matched to a gene: 6. Per the germline V gene, CDR1 is MNHNS and CDR2 is SASEGT. CDR3 DNA: TGTGCCAGCAGTGAAGGGGCAGGGGGCGCGTATGGCTACACCTTC. Its protein product is CASSEGAGGAYGYTF.

V is TRBV30 and J is TRBJ1-2, with a tentative D call TRBD1 (6 bases). The germline V and J ends were trimmed by 3 bases and 2 bases, with 16 bases remaining between them. Germline-derived CDR1 and CDR2 are GTSNPN and SVGIG (reference sequence). The CDR3 extends over 15 amino acids. DNA of the CDR3: TGTGCCTGGAGAGAGCCCCAGGGGCCCAACTATGGCTACACCTTC. Translation: CAWREPQGPNYGYTF. Variable domain in full (rest from reference TRBV30 and TRBJ1-2): SQTIHQWPATLVQPVGSPLSLECTVEGTSNPNLYWYRQAAGRGLQLLFYSVGIGQISSEVPQNLSASRPQDRQFILSSKKLLLSDSGFYLCAWREPQGPNYGYTFGSGTRLTVV.

As DNA, the CDR3 is TGTGCCAGCAGCTTTCAGGCGGGTACCTACGAGCAGTACTTC. It specifies CASSFQAGTYEQYF. This chain joins TRBV5-6 and TRBJ2-7; TRBD2 might be the D (5 bases). V lost 2 bases and J lost 2, with 11 bases in between. The germline gives CDR1 SGHDT, CDR2 YYEEEE. This CDR3 is built from 14 residues.

The chain couples TRBV19 to TRBJ2-7, with D possibly matching TRBD1 (6 bases). Germline CDR1 reads LNHDA; CDR2 reads SQIVND (reference sequence). V lost 3 bases, J lost 0 bases, and 12 bases lay in between. The CDR3 runs to 15 residues. The CDR3 region has the DNA TGTGCCAGTAGTATGGTCGGGACAAACTCCTACGAGCAGTACTTC. This encodes CASSMVGTNSYEQYF.

The rearrangement links TRBV6-5 to TRBJ2-1; D remains ambiguous. Germline V CDR1 and CDR2: MNHEY, SVGAGI. V lost 5 bases and J 3 bases, leaving 5 bases between the germline ends. The CDR3 sequence is 12 residues long. The CDR3 reads CASSRGYNEQFF. DNA of the CDR3: TGTGCCAGCAGTCGAGGCTACAATGAGCAGTTCTTC.

The chain couples TRBV18 to TRBJ1-5; D remains ambiguous. Germline V gives CDR1 KGHSH, CDR2 LQKENI. This CDR3 contains 14 residues. V lost 2 bases to trimming and J lost 3 bases, with 8 bases between them. The DNA of the CDR3 is TGTGCCAGCTCACCATTAGGGAACAATCAGCCCCAGCATTTT. It is translated as CASSPLGNNQPQHF.

The rearrangement uses TRBV14 and TRBJ2-1; 8 bases match TRBD2. The V and J ends lost 3 bases and 4 bases, in that order; junction bases with no gene match: 8. Germline CDR1 SGHDN, CDR2 FVKESK. This CDR3 region has 16 residues. CDR3 sequence reads: CASSHRREGRYNEQFF. In nucleotides, the CDR3 is TGTGCCAGCAGCCACCGTCGGGAGGGCCGTTACAATGAGCAGTTCTTC.

This clone was counted a single time. V usage is TRBV5-6 and J usage is TRBJ1-2; D perhaps matches TRBD1 (5 bases). Trimming cost V 0 bases and J 7 bases, with 13 bases left between them. This CDR3 has 14 amino acids. Germline-derived CDR1 and CDR2 are SGHDT and YYEEEE. CDR3 nucleotide sequence: TGTGCCAGCAGCTTGGTACAGACAGTTCGTGGCTACACCTTC. Its protein is CASSLVQTVRGYTF.

The chain uses TRBV2 and TRBJ2-1; 7 nucleotides align to TRBD2. Germline CDR1 reads SNHLY; CDR2 reads FYNNEI. This CDR3 contains 16 residues. J gave up 9 bases and V 6 bases, and 17 bases lay outside the gene matches. The CDR3 loop reads CASRAGAGPLGSEQFF. In nucleotides, the CDR3 is TGTGCCAGCAGGGCGGGAGCGGGACCCCTCGGCAGTGAGCAGTTCTTC.

The rearrangement uses TRBV18 and TRBJ2-3, with 9 bases fitting TRBD1. Per the germline V gene, CDR1 is KGHSH and CDR2 is LQKENI. This CDR3 contains 16 residues. V was pared by 3 bases and J by 5 bases, with 9 bases of the junction left unmatched. This CDR3 is CASSPIGGTGKDTQYF. CDR3 in DNA: TGTGCCAGCTCACCCATTGGGGGGACAGGGAAAGATACGCAGTATTTT.

The chain uses TRBV28 and TRBJ2-7; TRBD2 matches 9 bases. The V gene end was trimmed by 6 bases and the J gene end by 0 bases; junction bases not matched to a gene: 6. The length of the CDR3 is 15 residues. Germline loops: CDR1 MDHEN, CDR2 SYDVKM. CDR3 coding DNA: TGTGCCAGCAGGACAATAGCGGGGGCCTCCTACGAGCAGTACTTC. Protein product: CASRTIAGASYEQYF.

The chain employs TRBV4-2 and TRBJ2-2; D remains ambiguous. CDR1 and CDR2 (germline): LGHNA, YNFKEQ. V lost 1 base to trimming and J lost 2 bases, with 11 bases between them. The CDR3 is made up of 16 amino acids. For the CDR3, the DNA is TGTGCCAGCAGCCAAGGGCCGAACATAAACACCGGGGAGCTGTTTTTT. Protein: CASSQGPNINTGELFF.